These 23 T cell receptor beta chains were sequenced from one sample in a study of blood T cell repertoires in COVID-19 (dated by TCRdb to the early 2020s). The library was produced with the immunoSEQ multiplex PCR assay. TCRdb stores this immuneACCESS table with in-frame sequences only. Part of the clones is absent; in the studies checked, under half of the shortfall reflects unresolved V genes, and no reason is known for the rest. Recorded for this sample are about 240,000 clones; around 83% of them occurred a single time. Roughly an eighth of the sample rests with the top ten. Material: peripheral blood. The origin of the receptors is a woman in her sixties with active or convalescent COVID-19.

The rearrangement links TRBV4-1 to TRBJ1-6; 11 nucleotides match TRBD1. With 4 bases clipped from V and 6 bases from J, the junction kept 5 bases outside the gene matches. Germline loops: CDR1 MGHRA, CDR2 YSYEKL. This CDR3 is 16 amino acids long. CDR3 coding DNA: TGCGCCAGCAGCCGCGCCGGGACAGGGGGTAATTCACCCCTCCACTTT. This gives the protein CASSRAGTGGNSPLHF.

The chain's CDR3 is CASSYGGTSYEQYF. The CDR3 nucleotides read TGTGCCAGCAGTTATGGGGGGACCTCCTACGAGCAGTACTTC. J is TRBJ2-7 and V is TRBV6-2 or TRBV6-3, with a tentative D call TRBD2 (6 bases). The CDR3 has 14 amino acids. Trimming cost V 3 bases and J 0 bases, with 9 bases left between them. The germline V gene encodes CDR1 MNHEY and CDR2 SVGEGT.

The count of this clone is one. The rearrangement uses TRBV27 and TRBJ2-7; 8 nucleotides agree with TRBD1. With 3 bases clipped from V and 2 bases from J, the junction kept 15 bases outside the gene matches. The germline gives CDR1 MNHEY, CDR2 SMNVEV (reference sequence). This CDR3 contains 18 residues. The CDR3 region is CASSFGKGTGRDAYEQYF. For the CDR3, the DNA is TGTGCCAGCAGTTTCGGCAAGGGGACAGGCCGCGACGCCTACGAGCAGTACTTC.

This chain uses TRBV7-2 with TRBJ2-1, with D possibly TRBD2 on 5 matching bases. Germline assignment: CDR1 SGHTA and CDR2 FQGNSA. This CDR3 is built from 13 residues. Trimming stripped 5 bases from V and 6 bases from J, with 11 bases between. The CDR3 sequence: CASSPNGINEQFF. As DNA, the CDR3 is TGTGCCAGCAGCCCAAACGGGATCAATGAGCAGTTCTTC.

This chain uses TRBV6-6 with TRBJ1-6, with a weak D call TRBD1 (6 bases). With 6 bases removed from V and 7 bases from J, the gap between germline ends came to 25 bases. Germline-derived CDR1 and CDR2 are MNHNY and SVGAGI (reference sequence). CDR3 size: 18 residues. CDR3 sequence (DNA): TGTGCCAGCAGGCGATCCGGACAACAAGGGGGATACAATTCACCCCTCCACTTT. Translated, it gives CASRRSGQQGGYNSPLHF.

This clone was detected a few times. The chain is built from TRBV14 and TRBJ1-2; D remains ambiguous. The CDR3 loop spans 14 amino acids. Trimming took off 1 base at V and 4 bases at J, with 10 bases between the two ends. Germline lookup yields CDR1 SGHDN and CDR2 FVKESK. CDR3 bases: TGTGCCAGCAGCCAAGTCGAGGTTGGCTATGGCTACACCTTC. As protein: CASSQVEVGYGYTF.

The chain combines TRBV30 with TRBJ1-1; D is possibly TRBD1 (6 bases). V was shortened by 6 bases and J by 4 bases, with 15 bases between the two germline ends. CDR1 and CDR2 (germline): GTSNPN, SVGIG (reference sequence). The CDR3 runs to 13 residues. The CDR3 nucleotides are TGTGCCTGCCACACAGGGCCGTTCACTGAAGCTTTCTTT. Its translation: CACHTGPFTEAFF.

This clone was seen many times. The rearrangement joins TRBV7-3 to TRBJ1-1, with D possibly TRBD1 on 5 matching bases. The germline gives CDR1 SGHTA, CDR2 FQGTGA. V was shortened by 5 bases and J by 4 bases, with 14 bases between the two germline ends. CDR3 size: 14 residues. Written as DNA, the CDR3 is TGTGCCAGCAGCCCGTCGGGGGGAGTCACTGAAGCTTTCTTT. Amino acids: CASSPSGGVTEAFF.

This clone was observed at least ten times. The rearrangement joins TRBV7-2 to TRBJ1-1; possibly TRBD1 for D (6 bases). Germline V gene lookup returns CDR1 SGHTA and CDR2 FQGNSA. V was clipped by 7 bases and J by 6 bases, with 18 bases between them. The CDR3 runs to 14 residues. Written as DNA, the CDR3 is TGTGCCAGCAACACACAGGGTAGAAGAGCTGAAGCTTTCTTT. Translating it yields CASNTQGRRAEAFF.

The genes are TRBV5-4 and TRBJ2-1, with a possible D match to TRBD2 (7 bases). The CDR3 totals 16 residues. V dropped 4 bases and J dropped 8 bases, with 22 bases sitting between them. Germline-derived CDR1 and CDR2 are SGHNT and YYREEE (reference sequence). Here the CDR3 reads CASSPGRGGPIDEQFF. CDR3 DNA sequence: TGTGCCAGCAGCCCAGGGAGGGGGGGCCCGATAGATGAGCAGTTCTTC.

In this sample, this clone turned up once. CDR3 sequence (DNA): TGTGCCAGCAGCCCCAGGACTAGCTGGGATGAGCAGTTCTTC. Protein product: CASSPRTSWDEQFF. The rearrangement joins TRBV7-9 to TRBJ2-1, with 8 bases identical to TRBD2. CDR1 is SEHNR, CDR2 FQNEAQ, per germline (reference sequence). The CDR3 runs 14 residues. V was clipped by 5 bases and J by 8 bases; unmatched bases: 8.

The chain couples TRBV19 to TRBJ1-4; the match to TRBD1 covers 9 bases. CDR3 length: 18 amino acids. The junction had 15 bases not matched to a gene; V was cut back by 3 bases and J by 7 bases. From germline, CDR1 is LNHDA and CDR2 SQIVND (reference sequence). DNA for the CDR3: TGTGCCAGTAGTATTGGGACAGGGAACCCTCACGCCGGTGAAAAACTGTTTTTT. Protein product: CASSIGTGNPHAGEKLFF. The full variable domain, its missing parts supplied by reference TRBV19 and TRBJ1-4, is DGGITQSPKYLFRKEGQNVTLSCEQNLNHDAMYWYRQDPGQGLRLIYYSQIVNDFQKGDIAEGYSVSREKKESFPLTVTSAQKNPTAFYLCASSIGTGNPHAGEKLFFGSGTQLSVL.

This chain joins TRBV5-1 and TRBJ1-6; perhaps TRBD1 as D (5 bases). Trimming removed 0 bases from V and 6 bases from J, with 7 bases in between. The CDR3 length is 14 residues. In germline, CDR1 is SGHRS, CDR2 YFSETQ. The CDR3 spells CASSLGQPNSPLHF. CDR3 nucleotides: TGCGCCAGCAGCTTGGGACAGCCTAATTCACCCCTCCACTTT. The full variable domain, rest sourced from reference TRBV5-1 and TRBJ1-6, is KAGVTQTPRYLIKTRGQQVTLSCSPISGHRSVSWYQQTPGQGLQFLFEYFSETQRNKGNFPGRFSGRQFSNSRSEMNVSTLELGDSALYLCASSLGQPNSPLHFGNGTRLTVT.

This clone showed up many times. The rearrangement links TRBV7-9 to TRBJ1-3, with 7 bases matching TRBD1. This CDR3 is 12 amino acids long. J lost 4 bases, V lost 8 bases, and 2 bases had no gene match. In germline, CDR1 is SEHNR, CDR2 FQNEAQ (reference sequence). CDR3 loop: CASRQGGNTIYF. CDR3 in DNA: TGTGCCAGCCGACAGGGAGGAAACACCATATATTTT.

The rearrangement uses TRBV19 and TRBJ2-1; 8 bases line up with TRBD1. This CDR3 comprises 15 residues. V dropped 5 bases and J dropped 8; count of bases not matched to a gene: 11. Germline V gene sequence: CDR1 LNHDA, CDR2 SQIVND (reference sequence). CDR3 residues: CASSSGAGGEDEQFF. DNA of the CDR3: TGTGCCAGTAGTTCCGGCGCAGGGGGCGAGGATGAGCAGTTCTTC. The variable domain in full, completed from reference TRBV19 and TRBJ2-1, reads DGGITQSPKYLFRKEGQNVTLSCEQNLNHDAMYWYRQDPGQGLRLIYYSQIVNDFQKGDIAEGYSVSREKKESFPLTVTSAQKNPTAFYLCASSSGAGGEDEQFFGPGTRLTVL.

The V gene is TRBV6-2 or TRBV6-3, the J gene TRBJ1-5, with D uncertain. The CDR3 runs 14 residues. Per germline, CDR1 MNHEY and CDR2 SVGEGT. V gave up 9 bases and J gave up 0 bases, with 12 bases separating them. CDR3 loop: CASSLYSSNQPQHF. As DNA, the CDR3 is TGTGCCAGTAGTCTTTACAGTAGCAATCAGCCCCAGCATTTT.

The V call is TRBV2, the J call TRBJ1-1, with TRBD1 matching over 8 bases. The germline V gene encodes CDR1 SNHLY and CDR2 FYNNEI. The CDR3 has 12 residues. Losses at the gene ends were 4 bases for V and 8 bases for J; bases not matched to a gene: 3. The CDR3 DNA follows: TGTGCCAGCAGTGTCGGACAGGGAGAAGCTTTCTTT. It specifies CASSVGQGEAFF.

Remarks on this clone: A much larger clone lies one base from this, so it may be a read error. The chain is built from TRBV7-6 and TRBJ2-7; TRBD1 agrees at 9 bases. The V and J ends lost 5 bases and 3 bases, in that order; junction bases with no gene match: 5. The germline CDR1 and CDR2 sequences are SGHVS and FNYEAQ. The CDR3 totals 14 residues. The CDR3 loop reads CASSHRDRVYEQYF. CDR3 bases: TGTGCCAGCAGCCACCGGGACAGGGTCTACGAGCAGTACTTC.

V gene TRBV16 combines with J gene TRBJ2-3; 7 bases fit TRBD1. V lost 4 bases, J lost 2 bases, and 6 bases stayed unmatched. Germline assignment: CDR1 KGHSY and CDR2 FQNENV. The length of the CDR3 is 15 residues. The CDR3 region is CASSLDRDYTDTQYF. In nucleotides, the CDR3 is TGTGCCAGCAGCCTCGACAGGGATTACACAGATACGCAGTATTTT.

The V gene is TRBV6-1, the J gene TRBJ1-2; D is undetermined. CDR1 and CDR2 from the germline V gene are MNHNS and SASEGT. V lost 4 bases, J lost 4 bases, and 13 bases lay in between. The CDR3 is 14 amino acids. For the CDR3, the DNA is TGTGCCAGCAGTGTATCAGGCGCTCTCTATGGCTACACCTTC. Its translation is CASSVSGALYGYTF.

The chain is built from TRBV6-2 or TRBV6-3 and TRBJ2-1, with 9 nucleotides matching TRBD2. Trimming at V came to 4 bases and at J to 9 bases, leaving 10 bases not matched to a gene. CDR1 is MNHEY, CDR2 SVGEGT, per germline. The CDR3 consists of 15 residues. The DNA for the CDR3 is TGTGCCAGCAGTTCCCTAGGCGGGGGGGCCGGTGAGCAGTTCTTC. Translated: CASSSLGGGAGEQFF.

This clone was counted at least ten times. The chain is built from TRBV30 and TRBJ2-2; 7 nucleotides agree with TRBD1. J lost 3 bases, V lost 3 bases, and 4 bases had no gene match. CDR1 and CDR2 (germline): GTSNPN, SVGIG (reference sequence). The CDR3 extends over 14 amino acids. The CDR3 bases are TGTGCCTGGAGGACAGGGAGCTACACCGGGGAGCTGTTTTTT. Translating it yields CAWRTGSYTGELFF.

The chain joins TRBV5-1 to TRBJ2-5; TRBD2 agrees at 10 bases. The CDR3 spans 15 residues. V was pared by 4 bases and J by 4 bases, with 7 bases of the junction left unmatched. Looked up from germline, CDR1 is SGHRS and CDR2 is YFSETQ. The CDR3 region has the DNA TGCGCCAGCAGCCCTTCCAGCGGGGGGGTAGAGACCCAGTACTTC. Protein product: CASSPSSGGVETQYF. Full variable domain (remainder filled in from reference TRBV5-1 and TRBJ2-5): KAGVTQTPRYLIKTRGQQVTLSCSPISGHRSVSWYQQTPGQGLQFLFEYFSETQRNKGNFPGRFSGRQFSNSRSEMNVSTLELGDSALYLCASSPSSGGVETQYFGPGTRLLVL.